The 20 T cell receptor beta chains in this list originate from one sample, sequenced in a study of Tregs in tolerant kidney transplant recipients. Related graft donors supplied nonmyeloablative bone marrow transplants, and mixed chimerism was transient. The assay was immunoSEQ multiplex PCR, and TCRdb's table has in-frame clones only and misses some. The sample has under 90,000 clones; about 91% are singletons. The sequencing used CD4+ T cells from blood (PBMCs), collected 24 months after the transplant. All receptors come from a human patient who received a combined kidney and bone marrow transplant. The graft donor may account for some of the T cells.

The chain has TRBV30 and TRBJ1-2; D perhaps matches TRBD1 (5 bases). Trimming shortened V by 2 bases and J by 5 bases, and 12 bases separated the two germline ends. CDR1 and CDR2 from the germline V gene are GTSNPN and SVGIG (reference sequence). The CDR3 extends over 13 amino acids. CDR3 in DNA: TGTGCCTGGAGTTCGGACACTATTTATGGCTACACCTTC. This gives the protein CAWSSDTIYGYTF.

The CDR3 here is CSARTRSPLHF. CDR3 DNA: TGCAGTGCTAGGACTCGTTCACCCCTCCACTTT. The chain recombines TRBV20-1 with TRBJ1-6; D remains unclear. The germline V gene has CDR1 DFQATT and CDR2 SNEGSKA (reference sequence). This CDR3 has 11 amino acids. The V gene lost 3 bases and the J gene lost 9 bases, with 6 bases spanning the gap.

The chain recombines TRBV5-6 with TRBJ1-5, with 9 bases fitting TRBD1. Germline loops: CDR1 SGHDT, CDR2 YYEEEE. CDR3 length: 15 residues. The ends lost 2 bases at V and 7 bases at J; junction bases unmatched: 7. The CDR3 loop reads CASSFGPGQGQPQHF. The CDR3, as DNA: TGTGCCAGCAGCTTTGGACCGGGACAGGGCCAGCCCCAGCATTTT.

This clone appeared once. V and J are TRBV10-3 and TRBJ2-1; 12 bases are a match to TRBD2. The CDR3 totals 16 residues. The trim removed 7 bases at V and 3 bases at J, leaving 7 bases unmatched. Germline assignment: CDR1 ENHRY and CDR2 SYGVKD. CDR3 loop: CAIKGLLAGGYNEQFF. Written as DNA, the CDR3 is TGTGCCATCAAAGGGCTACTAGCGGGGGGCTACAATGAGCAGTTCTTC.

Remarks on this clone: The junction departs from germline at one end; a sequencing error may be responsible. Different DNA sequences within this sample yield the same CDR3. V gene TRBV30 combines with J gene TRBJ1-6, with D uncertain. In germline, CDR1 is GTSNPN, CDR2 SVGIG (reference sequence). This CDR3 has 15 residues. The CDR3 bases are TGTGCCTCCGCCCGGGCGGGGAGGAAAAATTCCCCCCTCCACTTT. It is translated as CASARAGRKNSPLHF.

This chain connects TRBV30 to TRBJ2-3; the match to TRBD2 covers 14 bases. The junction had 6 bases not matched to a gene; V was cut back by 5 bases and J by 5 bases. This CDR3 contains 15 residues. CDR1 is GTSNPN, CDR2 SVGIG, per germline (reference sequence). CDR3 DNA sequence: TGTGCCTGGTTCCCGGGACTAGCGGGAGTAGATACGCAGTATTTT. Encoded protein: CAWFPGLAGVDTQYF.

On this clone: At one end the junction does not follow the germline gene, possibly because of a read error. The same CDR3 is also encoded by other DNA sequences in this sample. CDR3 DNA: TGTGCCAGCAGCCCAGGGGGACAGTATAATTCCCCCCTCCACTTT. This codes for CASSPGGQYNSPLHF. J is TRBJ1-6 and V is TRBV5-4; 7 bases match TRBD1. The CDR3 loop spans 15 amino acids. In germline, CDR1 is SGHNT, CDR2 YYREEE (reference sequence).

V and J are TRBV5-5 and TRBJ2-3; tentative D call: TRBD1 (5 bases). Germline V CDR1 and CDR2: SGHKS, YYEKEE (reference sequence). The CDR3 consists of 14 residues. The V end lost 0 bases, the J end lost 4 bases, and 9 bases lay between the germline ends. The CDR3 coding sequence is TGTGCCAGCAGCTTGGCGGCAGGGCCAGATACGCAGTATTTT. Protein: CASSLAAGPDTQYF.

The rearrangement uses TRBV2 and TRBJ2-5; maybe TRBD1 (6 bases). The J call is uncertain, as TRBJ2-7 better fits the DNA end. There are 16 residues in the CDR3. The germline V gene encodes CDR1 SNHLY and CDR2 FYNNEI. The CDR3 DNA follows: TGTGCCAGCAGTGGGGGGCTCTATTCCTACACCTACGAGCAGTACTTC. Its translation: CASSGGLYSYTYEQYF.

V usage is TRBV4-3 and J usage is TRBJ1-2, with D hard to call. V lost 6 bases and J lost 1, with 12 bases in between. Germline V gene lookup returns CDR1 LGHNA and CDR2 YSLEER. The CDR3 has 14 amino acids. The CDR3 region has the DNA TGCGCCAGCAGACGCGACACCGGTAACTATGGCTACACCTTC. Protein sequence: CASRRDTGNYGYTF.

In its sample, this clone was seen once. This chain's CDR3 is CASSFRAGYGYTF. DNA for the CDR3: TGTGCCAGCAGTTTTCGGGCAGGGTATGGCTACACCTTC. V is TRBV27 and J is TRBJ1-2; TRBD1 is a possible D gene (5 bases). Deletions cut 3 bases from V and 5 bases from J, with 10 bases between. Germline V gene sequence: CDR1 MNHEY, CDR2 SMNVEV (reference sequence). The CDR3 consists of 13 residues.

The chain employs TRBV19 and TRBJ1-2; 10 positions match TRBD1. Germline V CDR1 and CDR2: LNHDA, SQIVND (reference sequence). The CDR3 is 17 amino acids. Trimming at V came to 1 base and at J to 4 bases, leaving 9 bases not matched to a gene. The CDR3 nucleotides are TGTGCCAGTAGTATAGTCCGGTGGGACAGGGGCGGCTATGGCTACACCTTC. It yields the protein CASSIVRWDRGGYGYTF. The whole variable domain, remainder taken from reference TRBV19 and TRBJ1-2, is DGGITQSPKYLFRKEGQNVTLSCEQNLNHDAMYWYRQDPGQGLRLIYYSQIVNDFQKGDIAEGYSVSREKKESFPLTVTSAQKNPTAFYLCASSIVRWDRGGYGYTFGSGTRLTVV.

The genes are TRBV6-4 and TRBJ1-1; D is possibly TRBD1 (5 bases). Trimming shortened V by 4 bases and J by 3 bases, and 9 bases separated the two germline ends. Germline CDR1 MRHNA, CDR2 SNTAGT. CDR3 size: 13 residues. CDR3 nucleotide sequence: TGTGCCAGCAGTGCCAGGGACTACACTGAAGCTTTCTTT. Translating gives CASSARDYTEAFF.

The chain links TRBV2 to TRBJ1-6; D is perhaps TRBD1 (6 bases). The germline V gene encodes CDR1 SNHLY and CDR2 FYNNEI. This CDR3 has 14 residues. V gave up 6 bases and J gave up 11 bases, with 17 bases separating them. The CDR3 loop is CASSETGIRTPLHF. The CDR3 DNA is TGTGCCAGCAGCGAAACAGGGATAAGGACACCCCTCCACTTT.

For the CDR3, the DNA is TGTGCCAGCAGCCCTACTAGAGATACGCAGTATTTT. It yields the protein CASSPTRDTQYF. This rearrangement joins TRBV9 to TRBJ2-3, with D possibly TRBD2 on 5 matching bases. The ends were cut back, 4 bases at V and 5 bases at J, with 8 bases in the middle. This CDR3 has 12 residues. Germline CDR1 is SGDLS and CDR2 is YYNGEE.

The chain employs TRBV6-1 and TRBJ2-7, with unresolved D. V was pared by 10 bases and J by 7 bases, with 17 bases between. Looked up from germline, CDR1 is MNHNS and CDR2 is SASEGT. The CDR3 is 12 residues long. The CDR3: CATLVQPREQYF. The CDR3 bases are TGTGCCACCCTCGTACAACCTAGGGAGCAGTACTTC.

The chain combines TRBV4-3 with TRBJ2-1; D is possibly TRBD1 (5 bases). This CDR3 has 15 amino acids. Germline V gene lookup returns CDR1 LGHNA and CDR2 YSLEER. Trimming stripped 0 bases from V and 3 bases from J, with 9 bases between. The CDR3 region is CASSQESGHYNEQFF. CDR3 DNA: TGCGCCAGCAGCCAAGAGTCAGGGCACTACAATGAGCAGTTCTTC.

The rearrangement joins TRBV7-2 to TRBJ2-7; D is possibly TRBD1 (6 bases). The length of the CDR3 is 13 residues. V was shortened by 5 bases and J by 6 bases, with 14 bases between the two germline ends. Germline V gives CDR1 SGHTA, CDR2 FQGNSA. CDR3 residues: CASSGRDISEQYF. Here the CDR3 DNA reads TGTGCCAGCAGCGGAAGGGACATCTCCGAGCAGTACTTC.

The chain employs TRBV29-1 and TRBJ2-7; 10 bases map to TRBD2. Germline CDR1 is SQVTM and CDR2 is ANQGSEA. The V gene end was trimmed by 8 bases and the J gene end by 1 base; junction bases not matched to a gene: 8. The CDR3 loop spans 14 amino acids. CDR3 in DNA: TGCAGCCCCCGACAGCGGGAGGGATCCTACGAGCAGTACTTC. It codes for CSPRQREGSYEQYF.

The gene calls are TRBV19 and TRBJ1-4, with 7 nucleotides matching TRBD1. Germline values: CDR1 LNHDA, CDR2 SQIVND (reference sequence). The CDR3 consists of 15 residues. With 8 bases clipped from V and 4 bases from J, the junction kept 10 bases outside the gene matches. The CDR3: CASWGRGGDNEKLFF. CDR3 coding DNA: TGTGCCAGTTGGGGCCGAGGGGGCGATAATGAAAAACTGTTTTTT.